The 11 T cell receptor beta chains listed next were all sequenced from one sample in a study of beta chain features in type 1 diabetes. Points from the study as a whole: There was a moderate but significant shortening of TCRB CDR3s in all four CD4+ subsets of Type 1 diabetes patients.

Reverse transcribing all isolated RNA meant expressed TCRB transcripts were sequenced. Generated by immunoSEQ multiplex PCR, the TCRdb table keeps only in-frame clones and is missing some. The repertoire includes about 140,000 clones, approximately 13% of them detected once, and 1.3% sits in the top ten. The antigens these receptors bind are not known. Sample: central memory CD4+ T cells from blood. The source of these receptors is a man younger than 30 with type 1 diabetes.

This clone was picked up many times. The chain uses TRBV2 and TRBJ2-2; D not resolved. Per the germline V gene, CDR1 is SNHLY and CDR2 is FYNNEI. V lost 2 bases and J 4 bases, leaving 11 bases between the germline ends. The CDR3 loop spans 15 amino acids. The CDR3 DNA sequence: TGTGCCAGCAGTGAAAGGTCAGGCTCCACCGGGGAGCTGTTTTTT. It yields the protein CASSERSGSTGELFF.

This sequence joins TRBV4-1 and TRBJ1-4; D perhaps matches TRBD1 (5 bases). The ends were cut back, 0 bases at V and 4 bases at J, with 15 bases in the middle. The CDR3 runs 17 residues. CDR1 MGHRA and CDR2 YSYEKL come from the germline V gene. CDR3 DNA sequence: TGCGCCAGCAGCCAAGATCGGAGGGGCAGGCTTAATGAAAAACTGTTTTTT. As protein: CASSQDRRGRLNEKLFF.

This clone was seen a few times. V gene TRBV6-1 combines with J gene TRBJ2-7; 10 bases align to TRBD1. CDR1 MNHNS and CDR2 SASEGT come from the germline V gene. After removal of 3 bases from V and 2 bases from J, the junction contained 1 base not matched to a gene. The CDR3 contains 14 residues. This CDR3 reads CASSEGQGTYEQYF. The CDR3 DNA reads TGTGCCAGCAGTGAGGGACAGGGGACCTACGAGCAGTACTTC.

The sample holds a few counts of this clone. V and J are TRBV5-1 and TRBJ2-5; D gene uncertain. The V and J ends lost 2 bases and 3 bases respectively, with 2 bases between them. CDR3 size: 11 residues. The germline CDR1 and CDR2 sequences are SGHRS and YFSETQ. The CDR3 here is CASSFEETQYF. CDR3 DNA sequence: TGCGCCAGCAGCTTTGAAGAGACCCAGTACTTC.

The chain couples TRBV2 to TRBJ2-1; D is possibly TRBD2 (6 bases). Germline V gives CDR1 SNHLY, CDR2 FYNNEI. The CDR3 totals 14 residues. V was trimmed by 6 bases and J by 0 bases, leaving 9 bases between them. CDR3 region: CASSSGYSYNEQFF. DNA of the CDR3: TGTGCCAGCAGCAGCGGGTACTCCTACAATGAGCAGTTCTTC.

This clone appeared a few times. V gene TRBV7-8 combines with J gene TRBJ1-5; possible D gene TRBD1, 5 bases. This CDR3 comprises 16 residues. Trimming stripped 2 bases from V and 2 bases from J, with 13 bases between. Germline values: CDR1 SGHVS, CDR2 FQNEAQ. The CDR3 region has the DNA TGTGCCAGCAGCTTAACTTCGGGGGATGGCAATCAGCCCCAGCATTTT. Protein: CASSLTSGDGNQPQHF.

V is TRBV18 and J is TRBJ2-2, with 8 bases aligning to TRBD1. Trimming at V came to 3 bases and at J to 6 bases, leaving 3 bases not matched to a gene. The CDR3 has 14 amino acids. Germline CDR1 and CDR2: KGHSH and LQKENI. In nucleotides, the CDR3 is TGTGCCAGCTCACCGAAACAGGGGGCCGGGGAGCTGTTTTTT. Translation gives CASSPKQGAGELFF.

This chain links TRBV11-2 with TRBJ1-5; tentative D call: TRBD1 (6 bases). Looked up from germline, CDR1 is SGHAT and CDR2 is FQNNGV. V was pared by 1 base and J by 6 bases, with 13 bases between. This CDR3 is built from 15 residues. This CDR3 is CASSLGIGGGQPQHF. In DNA form, the CDR3 reads TGTGCCAGCAGCTTAGGTATAGGAGGGGGTCAGCCCCAGCATTTT.

The chain employs TRBV5-1 and TRBJ1-6; a possible D gene is TRBD1 (6 bases). Germline V gene lookup returns CDR1 SGHRS and CDR2 YFSETQ. Trimming cost V 1 base and J 7 bases, with 9 bases left between them. This CDR3 is built from 14 residues. The CDR3 coding sequence is TGCGCCAGCAGCTTGCACAGGGAAAATTCACCCCTCCACTTT. It is translated as CASSLHRENSPLHF.

The rearrangement uses TRBV5-1 and TRBJ2-5, with a weak D call TRBD2 (7 bases). CDR1 and CDR2 from the germline V gene are SGHRS and YFSETQ. V lost 7 bases, J lost 1 base, and 14 bases lay in between. The CDR3 sequence is 14 residues long. CDR3 DNA sequence: TGCGCCAGCGGACTAGGAGGGGGCCAAGAGACCCAGTACTTC. It yields the protein CASGLGGGQETQYF.

The V and J genes are TRBV6-1 and TRBJ2-7; D is unclear. Germline V gene lookup returns CDR1 MNHNS and CDR2 SASEGT. The CDR3 sequence is 12 residues long. The V gene lost 0 bases and the J gene lost 3 bases, with 3 bases spanning the gap. In DNA, the CDR3 is TGTGCCAGCAGTGAAGCATACTACGAGCAGTACTTC. As protein: CASSEAYYEQYF.